This is a list of T cell receptor beta chains from one sample in a study of molecular identifiers for immune sequencing clone quantification. Each CDR3 protein is one row after TCRdb ran MiXCR on the PCR reads. There are about 500,000 distinct CDR3 sequences in the sample; about 25% occur only once, and around 0.8% lies in the top ten. Material: naive CD8+ T cells from blood, with Jurkat cell RNA spiked in. These receptors came from a human donor in good health. Some libraries in this study had Jurkat cell RNA spiked in. Each CDR3 is given with its conserved first and last residue. A D gene is named only where the DNA matches it firmly. Where a row states a size, it is once, few, many or the class of an expanded clone; other rows omit it.

>few|NA|TRBJ2-6|TRBV20-1
CSARGQSTSSGANVLTF
TGCAGTGCTAGAGGTCAGAGCACAAGCTCTGGGGCCAACGTCCTGACTTTC
>few|NA|TRBJ2-7|TRBV6-2/TRBV6-3
CASRGGPRSTYEQYF
TGTGCCAGCAGAGGCGGGCCTAGATCAACGTACGAGCAGTACTTC
>many|TRBD2|TRBJ2-5|TRBV7-6
CASSPSGGAAETQYF
TGTGCCAGCAGCCCTAGCGGGGGGGCCGCTGAGACCCAGTACTTC
>many|TRBD1|TRBJ2-2|TRBV5-1
CASRYEGAVGELFF
TGCGCCAGCCGCTACGAGGGGGCCGTCGGGGAGCTGTTTTTT
>many|TRBD1|TRBJ1-1|TRBV6-5
CASSWTGRNTEAFF
TGTGCCAGCAGCTGGACAGGGAGGAACACTGAAGCTTTCTTT
>NA|TRBD2|TRBJ2-3|TRBV14
CASSQTGTSGYSDMQYF
TGTGCCAGCAGCCAAACCGGGACTAGCGGGTATTCAGATATGCAGTATTTT
>few|TRBD2|TRBJ2-1|TRBV4-2
CASSQSSGHSYNEQFF
TGTGCCAGCAGCCAGTCTAGCGGCCACTCCTACAATGAGCAGTTCTTC
>NA|NA|TRBJ2-3|TRBV9
CASSVVQLEGGTDAQYF
TGTGCCAGCAGCGTAGTCCAACTCGAAGGCGGCACAGATGCGCAGTATTTT
>NA|NA|TRBJ2-7|TRBV7-2
CASRFPGDYEQYF
TGTGCCAGCAGATTCCCGGGGGACTACGAGCAGTACTTC
>NA|NA|TRBJ2-2|TRBV29-1
CSVDPLQLNTGELFF
TGCAGCGTTGATCCTCTCCAACTAAACACCGGGGAGCTGTTTTTT
>few|TRBD2|TRBJ2-3|TRBV11-2
CASSEGTSGRNTQYF
TGTGCCAGCAGCGAGGGGACTAGCGGGAGAAATACGCAGTATTTT
>many|NA|TRBJ2-3|TRBV20-1
CSARDDADTQYF
TGCAGTGCTAGAGATGATGCAGATACGCAGTATTTT
>many|NA|TRBJ1-1|TRBV13
CASTEGTQGSEAFF
TGTGCCAGCACCGAGGGGACACAGGGAAGTGAAGCTTTCTTT
>few|TRBD1|TRBJ2-4|TRBV19
CASSISHSTGGAYF
TGTGCCAGTAGTATATCCCACAGCACAGGGGGCGCGTACTTC
>few|TRBD2|TRBJ2-7|TRBV4-3
CASSQGRAQRGYEQYF
TGCGCCAGCAGCCAAGGGCGGGCTCAGCGGGGATACGAGCAGTACTTC
>few|NA|TRBJ1-1|TRBV5-4
CASSLDWVGVNTEAFF
TGTGCCAGCAGCTTGGATTGGGTAGGAGTGAACACTGAAGCTTTCTTT
>few|TRBD2|TRBJ2-2|TRBV5-4
CATREGRGTNTGELFF
TGTGCCACCAGGGAGGGGAGGGGAACGAACACCGGGGAGCTGTTTTTT
>NA|NA|TRBJ2-5|TRBV12-3/TRBV12-4
CASSTSGETQYF
TGTGCCAGCAGTACAAGTGGGGAGACCCAGTACTTC
>few|TRBD1|TRBJ1-1|TRBV5-1
CASSPQGHTEAFF
TGCGCCAGCAGCCCACAGGGGCACACTGAAGCTTTCTTT
>few|TRBD1|TRBJ1-2|TRBV2
CASSESTGGARVYGYTF
TGTGCCAGCAGTGAAAGTACAGGGGGCGCACGGGTATATGGCTACACCTTC
>many|NA|TRBJ2-7|TRBV20-1
CSASDGSSYEQYF
TGCAGTGCTAGTGACGGTAGCTCCTACGAGCAGTACTTC
>NA|TRBD2|TRBJ2-7|TRBV2
CASSSGTRLYEQYF
TGTGCCAGCAGTTCCGGGACTAGACTGTACGAGCAGTACTTC
>NA|TRBD2|TRBJ2-5|TRBV20-1
CSAIGTSGSRWQEPQYF
TGCAGTGCCATCGGGACTAGCGGGAGTAGGTGGCAAGAGCCCCAGTACTTC
>many|NA|TRBJ2-1|TRBV19
CASRDSPSYNEQFF
TGTGCCAGTCGCGACAGCCCTTCCTACAATGAGCAGTTCTTC
>NA|NA|TRBJ2-3|TRBV6-5
CASSYSGGTLTDTQYF
TGTGCCAGCAGTTACTCAGGCGGGACCCTCACAGATACGCAGTATTTT
>many|NA|TRBJ1-4|TRBV5-6
CASSLSSENLRNEKLFF
TGTGCCAGCAGCTTGTCGTCTGAAAATCTAAGGAATGAAAAACTGTTTTTT
>NA|TRBD1|TRBJ1-5|TRBV6-5
CASSYSWTGDQPQHF
TGTGCCAGCAGTTACTCATGGACAGGGGATCAGCCCCAGCATTTT
>few|TRBD1|TRBJ2-6|TRBV3-1
CASSRTGAASGANVLTF
TGTGCCAGCAGCCGTACAGGGGCTGCCTCTGGGGCCAACGTCCTGACTTTC
>many|TRBD2|TRBJ2-4|TRBV5-6
CASSLYYLAGGPKELAKNIQYF
TGTGCCAGCAGCTTATACTACCTAGCGGGAGGGCCAAAAGAGCTAGCCAAAAACATTCAGTACTTC
>NA|NA|TRBJ2-7|TRBV5-1
CASLKSQTSYDQYF
TGCGCCAGCTTAAAGTCCCAGACCTCCTACGACCAGTACTTC
>few|TRBD2|TRBJ2-7|TRBV12-3/TRBV12-4
CASSHTSGRPYEQYF
TGTGCCAGCAGCCATACTAGCGGGAGACCCTACGAGCAGTACTTC
>few|NA|TRBJ2-5|TRBV15
CATSPRGEETQYF
TGTGCCACCAGCCCCAGGGGAGAAGAGACCCAGTACTTC
>NA|NA|TRBJ2-3|TRBV7-9
CASSLAGGQGDTQYF
TGTGCCAGCAGCTTAGCGGGGGGGCAAGGAGATACGCAGTATTTT
>NA|NA|TRBJ2-1|TRBV19
CASSPLLGTDNEQFF
TGTGCCAGTAGTCCCTTACTCGGGACGGACAATGAGCAGTTCTTC
>many|TRBD1|TRBJ2-7|TRBV28
CASSLSQGAGRYF
TGTGCCAGCAGTTTAAGCCAGGGGGCTGGTCGGTACTTC